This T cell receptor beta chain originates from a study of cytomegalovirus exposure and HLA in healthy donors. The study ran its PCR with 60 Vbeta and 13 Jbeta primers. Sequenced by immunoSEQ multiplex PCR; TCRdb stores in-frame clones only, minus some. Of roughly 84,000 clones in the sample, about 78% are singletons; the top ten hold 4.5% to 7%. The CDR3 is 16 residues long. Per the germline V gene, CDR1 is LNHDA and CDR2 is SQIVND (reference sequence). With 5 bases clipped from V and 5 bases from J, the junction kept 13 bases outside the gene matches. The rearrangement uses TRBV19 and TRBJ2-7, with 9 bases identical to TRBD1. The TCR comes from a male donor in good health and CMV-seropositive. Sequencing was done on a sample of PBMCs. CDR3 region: CASSPDAGTGYHEQYF. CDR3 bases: TGTGCCAGTAGTCCTGATGCCGGGACAGGGTACCACGAGCAGTACTTC. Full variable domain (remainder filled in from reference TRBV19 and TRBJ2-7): DGGITQSPKYLFRKEGQNVTLSCEQNLNHDAMYWYRQDPGQGLRLIYYSQIVNDFQKGDIAEGYSVSREKKESFPLTVTSAQKNPTAFYLCASSPDAGTGYHEQYFGPGTRLTVT.